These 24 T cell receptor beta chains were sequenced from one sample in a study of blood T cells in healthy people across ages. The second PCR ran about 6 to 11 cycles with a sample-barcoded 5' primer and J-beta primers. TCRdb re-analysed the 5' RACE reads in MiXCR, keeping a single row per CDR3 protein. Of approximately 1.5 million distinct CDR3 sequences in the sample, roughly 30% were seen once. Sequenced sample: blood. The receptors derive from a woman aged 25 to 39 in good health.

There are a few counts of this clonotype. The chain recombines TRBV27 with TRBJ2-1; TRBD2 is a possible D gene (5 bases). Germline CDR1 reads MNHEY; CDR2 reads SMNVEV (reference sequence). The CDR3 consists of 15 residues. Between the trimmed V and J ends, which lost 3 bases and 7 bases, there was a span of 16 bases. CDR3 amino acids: CASSFGEPTWNEQFF. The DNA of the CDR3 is TGTGCCAGCAGTTTCGGGGAGCCCACTTGGAATGAGCAGTTCTTC.

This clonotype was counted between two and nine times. The CDR3 DNA follows: TGCGCCAGCACCAGCGGGCCCTTCACTTATGGCTACACCTTC. Protein: CASTSGPFTYGYTF. The rearrangement links TRBV4-1 to TRBJ1-2; unclear D gene. The CDR3 totals 14 residues. Trimming shortened V by 7 bases and J by 5 bases, and 17 bases separated the two germline ends. The germline V gene has CDR1 MGHRA and CDR2 YSYEKL.

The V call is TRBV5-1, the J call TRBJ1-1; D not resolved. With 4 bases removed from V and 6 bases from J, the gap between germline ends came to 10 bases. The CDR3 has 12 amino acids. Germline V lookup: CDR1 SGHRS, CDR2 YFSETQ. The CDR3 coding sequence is TGCGCCAGCAGCCTGGATCTGGCTGAAGCTTTCTTT. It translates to CASSLDLAEAFF.

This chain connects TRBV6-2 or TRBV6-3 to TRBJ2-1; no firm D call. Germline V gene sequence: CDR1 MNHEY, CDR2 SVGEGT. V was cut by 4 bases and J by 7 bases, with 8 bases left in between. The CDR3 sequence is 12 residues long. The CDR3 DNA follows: TGTGCCAGCAGTTCGAGTTGGAATGAGCAGTTCTTC. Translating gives CASSSSWNEQFF.

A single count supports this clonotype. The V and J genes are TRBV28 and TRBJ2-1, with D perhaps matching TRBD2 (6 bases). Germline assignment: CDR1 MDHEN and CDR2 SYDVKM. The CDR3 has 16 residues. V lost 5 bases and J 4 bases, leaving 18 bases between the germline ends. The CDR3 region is CASSTLRWRGYNEQFF. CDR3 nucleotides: TGTGCCAGCAGTACTTTGCGGTGGCGGGGTTACAATGAGCAGTTCTTC.

The CDR3 is CASSFEAGRTDTQYF. As DNA, the CDR3 is TGTGCCAGCAGCTTTGAAGCGGGGCGCACAGATACGCAGTATTTT. The chain employs TRBV7-2 and TRBJ2-3; 7 bases are shared with TRBD2. This CDR3 has 15 residues. V dropped 3 bases and J dropped 1; count of bases not matched to a gene: 4. From germline, CDR1 is SGHTA and CDR2 FQGNSA.

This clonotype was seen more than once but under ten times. DNA of the CDR3: TGTGCCAGCAGCTGGAACATTAACACAGATACGCAGTATTTT. Protein: CASSWNINTDTQYF. The chain uses TRBV7-9 and TRBJ2-3, with no clear D. Trimming stripped 4 bases from V and 2 bases from J, with 10 bases between. CDR1 and CDR2 from the germline V gene are SEHNR and FQNEAQ (reference sequence). The CDR3 sequence is 14 residues long.

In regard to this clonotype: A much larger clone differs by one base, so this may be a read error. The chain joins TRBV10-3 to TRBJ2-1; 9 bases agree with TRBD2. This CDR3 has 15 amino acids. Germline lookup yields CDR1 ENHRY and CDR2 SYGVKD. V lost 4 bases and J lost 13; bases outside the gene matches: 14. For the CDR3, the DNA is TGTGCCATCAGTGGCGGGGGGGCCCTCCAAGAGACCCAGTTCTTC. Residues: CAISGGGALQETQFF.

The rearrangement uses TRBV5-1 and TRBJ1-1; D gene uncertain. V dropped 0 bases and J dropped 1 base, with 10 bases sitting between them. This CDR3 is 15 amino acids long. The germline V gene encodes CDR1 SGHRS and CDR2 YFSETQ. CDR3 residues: CASSLEGRTNTEAFF. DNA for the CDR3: TGCGCCAGCAGCTTGGAAGGCAGGACGAACACTGAAGCTTTCTTT.

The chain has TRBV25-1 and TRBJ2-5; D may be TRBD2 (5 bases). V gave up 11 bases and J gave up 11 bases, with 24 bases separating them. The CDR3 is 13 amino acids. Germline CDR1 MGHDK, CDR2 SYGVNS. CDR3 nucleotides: TGTGCCGGACTCTTGAGCCCAAACAATGAGCAGTACTTC. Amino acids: CAGLLSPNNEQYF.

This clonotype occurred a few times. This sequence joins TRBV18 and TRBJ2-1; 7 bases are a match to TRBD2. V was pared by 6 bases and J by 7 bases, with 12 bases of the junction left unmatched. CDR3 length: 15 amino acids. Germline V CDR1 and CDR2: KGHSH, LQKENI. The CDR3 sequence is CASSVGPPGGNEQFF. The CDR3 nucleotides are TGTGCCAGCTCGGTGGGTCCTCCCGGGGGGAATGAGCAGTTCTTC.

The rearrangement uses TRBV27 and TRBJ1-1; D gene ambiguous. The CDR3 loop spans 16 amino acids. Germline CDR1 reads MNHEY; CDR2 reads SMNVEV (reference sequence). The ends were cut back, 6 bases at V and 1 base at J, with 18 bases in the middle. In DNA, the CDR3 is TGTGCCAGCAGACCTTTCCTGGTTCGGCCGAACACTGAAGCTTTCTTT. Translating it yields CASRPFLVRPNTEAFF.

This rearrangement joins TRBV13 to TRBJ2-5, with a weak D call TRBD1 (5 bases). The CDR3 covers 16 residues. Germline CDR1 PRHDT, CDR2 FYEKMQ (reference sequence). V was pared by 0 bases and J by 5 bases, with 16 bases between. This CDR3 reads CASSLGDPRVVETQYF. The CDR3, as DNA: TGTGCCAGCAGCTTAGGAGACCCCAGGGTTGTGGAGACCCAGTACTTC.

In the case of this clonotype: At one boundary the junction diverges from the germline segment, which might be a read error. CDR3 coding DNA: TGTGCCAGCTCTGGGGGTTCCTACGAGCTGTACTTC. Protein product: CASSGGSYELYF. The gene calls are TRBV7-9 and TRBJ2-7, with D tentatively TRBD1 or TRBD2 (5 bases each). The germline V gene encodes CDR1 SEHNR and CDR2 FQNEAQ (reference sequence). The CDR3 loop spans 12 amino acids.

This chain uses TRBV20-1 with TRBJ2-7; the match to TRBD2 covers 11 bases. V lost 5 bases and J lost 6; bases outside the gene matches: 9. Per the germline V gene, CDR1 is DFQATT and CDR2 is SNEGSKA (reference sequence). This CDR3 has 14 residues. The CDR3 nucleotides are TGCAGTGCTTTACTAGCGGGGGTCCTCGGCGAGCAGTACTTC. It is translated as CSALLAGVLGEQYF.

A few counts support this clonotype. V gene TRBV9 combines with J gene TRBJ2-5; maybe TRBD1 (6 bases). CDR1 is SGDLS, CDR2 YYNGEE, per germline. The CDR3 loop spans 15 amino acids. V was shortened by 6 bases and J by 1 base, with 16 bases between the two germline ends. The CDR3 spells CASTGSGQSQETQYF. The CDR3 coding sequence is TGTGCCAGCACCGGATCGGGACAAAGCCAAGAGACCCAGTACTTC.

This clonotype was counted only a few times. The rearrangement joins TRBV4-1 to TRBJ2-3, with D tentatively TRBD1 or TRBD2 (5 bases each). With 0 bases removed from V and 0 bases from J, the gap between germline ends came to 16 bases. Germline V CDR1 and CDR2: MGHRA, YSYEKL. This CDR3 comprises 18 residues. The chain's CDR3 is CASSQDRSPGPSTDTQYF. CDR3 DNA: TGCGCCAGCAGCCAAGATCGGTCCCCGGGACCTAGCACAGATACGCAGTATTTT.

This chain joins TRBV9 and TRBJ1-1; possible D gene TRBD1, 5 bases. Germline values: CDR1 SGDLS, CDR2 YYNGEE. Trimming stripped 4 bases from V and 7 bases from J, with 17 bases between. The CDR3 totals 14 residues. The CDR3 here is CASSPLESGGEAFF. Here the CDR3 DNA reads TGTGCCAGCAGCCCTCTCGAATCGGGGGGTGAAGCTTTCTTT.

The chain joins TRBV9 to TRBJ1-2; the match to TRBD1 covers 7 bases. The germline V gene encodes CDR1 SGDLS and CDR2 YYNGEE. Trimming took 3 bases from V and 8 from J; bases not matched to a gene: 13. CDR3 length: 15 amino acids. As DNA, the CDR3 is TGTGCCAGCAGCGCCCAGACAGGGCCTCTTGGCGGCTACACCTTC. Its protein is CASSAQTGPLGGYTF. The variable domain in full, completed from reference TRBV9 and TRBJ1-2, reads DSGVTQTPKHLITATGQRVTLRCSPRSGDLSVYWYQQSLDQGLQFLIQYYNGEERAKGNILERFSAQQFPDLHSELNLSSLELGDSALYFCASSAQTGPLGGYTFGSGTRLTVV.

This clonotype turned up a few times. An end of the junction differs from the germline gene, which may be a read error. CDR3 amino acids: CASSSSSSGGQTQYF. Written as DNA, the CDR3 is TGTGCTAGCAGTTCCTCTTCAAGCGGAGGGCAGACCCAGTACTTC. J is TRBJ2-7 and V is TRBV28; a weak D match, TRBD2 (6 bases). Near its end, the DNA agrees better with TRBJ2-5, so the J call may be wrong. The CDR3 consists of 15 residues. Germline V gene lookup returns CDR1 MDHEN and CDR2 SYDVKM.

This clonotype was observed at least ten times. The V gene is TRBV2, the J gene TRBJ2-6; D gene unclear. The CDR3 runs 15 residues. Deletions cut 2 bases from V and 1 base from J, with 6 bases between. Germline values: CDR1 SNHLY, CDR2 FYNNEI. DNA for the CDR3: TGTGCCAGCAGTGAAAGGAGTTCTGGGGCCAACGTCCTGACTTTC. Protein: CASSERSSGANVLTF.

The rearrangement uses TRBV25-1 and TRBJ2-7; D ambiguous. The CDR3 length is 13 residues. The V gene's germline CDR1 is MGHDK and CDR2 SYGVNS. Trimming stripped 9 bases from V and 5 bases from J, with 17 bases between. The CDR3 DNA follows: TGTGCCAGTGAGGTATTAGGGTCTCACGAGCAGTACTTC. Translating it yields CASEVLGSHEQYF.

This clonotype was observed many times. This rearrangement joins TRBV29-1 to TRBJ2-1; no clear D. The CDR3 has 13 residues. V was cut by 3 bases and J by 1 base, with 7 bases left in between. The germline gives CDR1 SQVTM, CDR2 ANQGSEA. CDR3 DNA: TGCAGCGTTGAGAAGTCGTCCTACAATGAGCAGTTCTTC. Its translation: CSVEKSSYNEQFF.

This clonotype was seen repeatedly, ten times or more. The CDR3 protein is CAISDSVNYGYTF. Written as DNA, the CDR3 is TGTGCCATCAGTGACAGCGTAAACTATGGCTACACCTTC. The chain links TRBV10-3 to TRBJ1-2; D is unresolved. The CDR3 length is 13 residues. From germline, CDR1 is ENHRY and CDR2 SYGVKD. V lost 3 bases and J lost 2, with 7 bases in between.